The present T cell receptor (beta chain) was sequenced within a study of T cell repertoires in cytomegalovirus infection. Background on the study: Indications came from public TCR beta signatures; they pointed to CMV infection and to a matching HLA type. The study, taken as a whole, reports: HLA-C-restricted CMV clonotypes gave the most frequent clonotype in two of eight donors. The cumulative frequency of public TCR beta families distinguished individuals who carried CMV together with the relevant HLA.

CDR1 MNHEY and CDR2 SVGEGT come from the germline V gene. The CDR3 loop spans 15 amino acids. V lost 6 bases to trimming and J lost 4 bases; unmatched junction nucleotides: 4. TCRdb fed the reads into MiXCR, producing one record per CDR3 protein. This table has approximately 400,000 distinct CDR3 sequences, about 33% appearing once. This clonotype was picked up a small number of times. Its antigen is undetermined. Input material: PBMCs. V is TRBV6-2 or TRBV6-3 and J is TRBJ2-2; 11 nucleotides agree with TRBD2. This clonotype was obtained from a human donor in good health (CMV status not recorded). Some clones in this sample may be carry-over from other donors' samples. CDR3 protein: CASRDLAGGTGELFF. CDR3 nucleotide sequence: TGTGCCAGCAGGGACCTAGCGGGGGGCACCGGGGAGCTGTTTTTT.